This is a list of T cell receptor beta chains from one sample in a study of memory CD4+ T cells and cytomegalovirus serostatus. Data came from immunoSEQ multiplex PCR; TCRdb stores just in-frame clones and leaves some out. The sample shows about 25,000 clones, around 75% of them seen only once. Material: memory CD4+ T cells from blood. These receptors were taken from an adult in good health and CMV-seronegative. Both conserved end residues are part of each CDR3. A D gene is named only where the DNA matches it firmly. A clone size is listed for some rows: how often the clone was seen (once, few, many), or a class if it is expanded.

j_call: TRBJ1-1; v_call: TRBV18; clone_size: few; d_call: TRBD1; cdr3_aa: CASSWDRETEAFF; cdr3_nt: TGTGCCAGCTCGTGGGACAGGGAAACTGAAGCTTTCTTT
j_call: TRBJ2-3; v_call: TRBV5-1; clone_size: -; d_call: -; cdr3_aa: CASSLQSFTDTQYF; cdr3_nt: TGCGCCAGCAGCTTGCAGTCTTTCACAGATACGCAGTATTTT
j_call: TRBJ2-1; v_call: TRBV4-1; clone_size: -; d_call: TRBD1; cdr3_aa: CASSPGQGVYEQFF; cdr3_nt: TGCGCCAGCAGCCCCGGACAGGGGGTATATGAGCAGTTCTTC
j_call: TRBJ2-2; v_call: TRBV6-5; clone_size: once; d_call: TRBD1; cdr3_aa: CASRAGGNTGELFF; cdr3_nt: TGTGCCAGCCGGGCAGGGGGGAACACCGGGGAGCTGTTTTTT
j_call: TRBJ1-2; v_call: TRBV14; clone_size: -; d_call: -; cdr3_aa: CASSQTGTVVYGYTF; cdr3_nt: TGTGCCAGCAGCCAAACCGGGACGGTGGTATATGGCTACACCTTC
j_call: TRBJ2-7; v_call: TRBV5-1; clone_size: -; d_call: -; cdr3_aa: CASSPPREGTYEQYF; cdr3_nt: TGCGCCAGCTCACCCCCCAGGGAAGGCACCTACGAGCAGTACTTC
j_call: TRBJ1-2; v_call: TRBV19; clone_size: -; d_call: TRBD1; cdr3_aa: CASTPQGAFLGYTF; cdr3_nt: TGTGCCAGTACCCCACAGGGGGCTTTTCTTGGCTACACCTTC
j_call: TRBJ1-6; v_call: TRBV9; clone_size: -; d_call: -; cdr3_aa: CASREGVRESPLHF; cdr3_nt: TGTGCCAGCAGGGAGGGGGTCCGGGAGTCACCCCTCCACTTT
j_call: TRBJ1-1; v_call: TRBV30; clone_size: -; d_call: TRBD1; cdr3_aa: CAWKGRLDRTNTEAFF; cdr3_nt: TGTGCCTGGAAAGGGAGGTTGGACAGGACGAACACTGAAGCTTTCTTT
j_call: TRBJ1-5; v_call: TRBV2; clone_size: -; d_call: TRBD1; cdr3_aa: CASSSDRGQPQHF; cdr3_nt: TGTGCCAGCAGTTCGGACAGGGGTCAGCCCCAGCATTTT
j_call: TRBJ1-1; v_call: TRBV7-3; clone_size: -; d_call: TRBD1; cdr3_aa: CASSSGTGGYTEAFF; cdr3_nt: TGTGCCAGCAGCTCAGGGACAGGGGGCTACACTGAAGCTTTCTTT
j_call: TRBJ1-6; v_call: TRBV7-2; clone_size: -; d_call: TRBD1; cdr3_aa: CASSVGQAIDSPLHF; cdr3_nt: TGTGCCAGCAGCGTCGGACAGGCTATTGATTCACCCCTCCACTTT
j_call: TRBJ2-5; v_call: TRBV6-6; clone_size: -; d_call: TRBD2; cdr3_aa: CASTPAGAKETQYF; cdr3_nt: TGTGCCAGCACCCCAGCGGGGGCCAAAGAGACCCAGTACTTC
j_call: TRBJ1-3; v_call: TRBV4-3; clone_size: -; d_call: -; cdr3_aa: CASSQDPSPRDTIYF; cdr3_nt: TGCGCCAGCAGCCAAGATCCCTCCCCCCGGGACACCATATATTTT
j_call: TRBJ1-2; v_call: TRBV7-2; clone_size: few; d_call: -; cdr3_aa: CASSRGRINYGYTF; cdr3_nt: TGTGCCAGCAGCCGTGGAAGGATTAACTATGGCTACACCTTC
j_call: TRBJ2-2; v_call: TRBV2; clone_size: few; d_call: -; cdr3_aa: CASRRQDPGELFF; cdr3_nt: TGTGCCAGCAGGAGACAGGACCCCGGGGAGCTGTTTTTT
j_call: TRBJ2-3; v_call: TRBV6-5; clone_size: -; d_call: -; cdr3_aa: CASSYSPWADTQYF; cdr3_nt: TGTGCCAGCAGTTACTCACCCTGGGCAGATACGCAGTATTTT
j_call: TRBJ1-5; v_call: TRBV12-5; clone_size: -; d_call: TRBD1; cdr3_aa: CASAPSGTGLWQPQHF; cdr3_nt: TGTGCTAGTGCCCCATCCGGGACAGGGTTGTGGCAGCCCCAGCATTTT
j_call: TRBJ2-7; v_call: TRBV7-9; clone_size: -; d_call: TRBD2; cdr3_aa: CASSLTSGGYEQYF; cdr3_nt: TGTGCCAGCAGCTTGACTAGCGGGGGCTACGAGCAGTACTTC
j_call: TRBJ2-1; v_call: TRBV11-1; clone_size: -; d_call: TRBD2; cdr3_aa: CASSSMASGYNEQFF; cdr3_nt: TGTGCCAGCAGCTCGATGGCTAGCGGGTACAATGAGCAGTTCTTC
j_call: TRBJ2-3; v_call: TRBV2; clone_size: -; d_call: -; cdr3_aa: CASSGLDRDTQYF; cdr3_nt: TGTGCCAGCAGTGGTCTCGACCGAGATACGCAGTATTTT
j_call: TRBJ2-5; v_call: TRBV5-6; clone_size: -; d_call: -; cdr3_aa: CASSWDYQETQYF; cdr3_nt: TGTGCCAGCAGCTGGGACTACCAAGAGACCCAGTACTTC
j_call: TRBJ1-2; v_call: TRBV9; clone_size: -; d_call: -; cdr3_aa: CASSTMTGDYGYTF; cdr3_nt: TGTGCCAGCAGCACAATGACAGGAGACTATGGCTACACCTTC
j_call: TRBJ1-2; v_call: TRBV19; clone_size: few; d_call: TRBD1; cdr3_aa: CASSTNRGQDGYTF; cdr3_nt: TGTGCCAGTAGTACCAACAGGGGGCAAGATGGCTACACCTTC
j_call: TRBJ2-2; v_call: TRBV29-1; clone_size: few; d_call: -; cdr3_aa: CSHSKGGELFF; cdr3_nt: TGCAGCCATTCCAAGGGCGGGGAGCTGTTTTTT
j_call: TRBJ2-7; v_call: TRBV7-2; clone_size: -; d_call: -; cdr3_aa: CASSLARSGEQYF; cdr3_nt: TGTGCCAGCAGCTTAGCCCGGTCTGGCGAGCAGTACTTC
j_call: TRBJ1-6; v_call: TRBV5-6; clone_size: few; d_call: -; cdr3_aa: CASSLTTGGSPLHF; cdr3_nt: TGTGCCAGCAGCCTAACTACGGGGGGTTCACCCCTCCACTTT
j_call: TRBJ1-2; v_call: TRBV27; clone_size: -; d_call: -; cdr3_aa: CASSRNRDGYGYTF; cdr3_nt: TGTGCCAGCAGTAGAAACAGGGACGGCTATGGCTACACCTTC
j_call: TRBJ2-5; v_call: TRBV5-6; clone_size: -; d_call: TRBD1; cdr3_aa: CASSAGQVLETQYF; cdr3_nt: TGTGCCAGCAGCGCCGGACAGGTCCTGGAGACCCAGTACTTC
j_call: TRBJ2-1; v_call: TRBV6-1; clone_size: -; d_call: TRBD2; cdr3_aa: CASRERLAGEPYEQFF; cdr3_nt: TGTGCCAGCAGGGAAAGACTAGCGGGGGAGCCGTATGAGCAGTTCTTC
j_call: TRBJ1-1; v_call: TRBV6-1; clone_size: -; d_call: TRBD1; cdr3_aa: CASSDINRGNTEAFF; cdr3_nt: TGTGCCAGCAGTGATATAAACAGGGGGAACACTGAAGCTTTCTTT
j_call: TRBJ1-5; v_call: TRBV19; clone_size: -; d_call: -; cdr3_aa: CASSPTGVGVSNQPQHF; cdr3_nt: TGTGCCAGTAGTCCCACGGGAGTAGGCGTTAGCAATCAGCCCCAGCATTTT
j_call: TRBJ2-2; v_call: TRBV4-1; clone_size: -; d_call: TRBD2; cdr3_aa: CASSQVAGANTGELFF; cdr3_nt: TGCGCCAGCAGCCAAGTGGCGGGAGCGAACACCGGGGAGCTGTTTTTT
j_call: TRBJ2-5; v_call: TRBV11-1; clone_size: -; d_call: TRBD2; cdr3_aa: CASSFTSGGVQETQYF; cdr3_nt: TGTGCCAGCAGCTTTACTAGCGGGGGGGTCCAAGAGACCCAGTACTTC
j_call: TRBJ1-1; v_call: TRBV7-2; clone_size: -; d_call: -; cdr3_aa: CASSLAPASSMNTEAFF; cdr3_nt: TGTGCCAGCAGCTTAGCGCCGGCGAGCTCGATGAACACTGAAGCTTTCTTT
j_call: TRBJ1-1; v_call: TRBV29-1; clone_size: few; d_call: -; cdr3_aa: CSVTRSTEAFF; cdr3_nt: TGCAGCGTTACCCGTAGCACTGAAGCTTTCTTT
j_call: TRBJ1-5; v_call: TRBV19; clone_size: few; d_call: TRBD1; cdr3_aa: CASTSRTGRSNQPQHF; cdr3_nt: TGTGCCAGTACCTCACGGACAGGGAGGAGCAATCAGCCCCAGCATTTT
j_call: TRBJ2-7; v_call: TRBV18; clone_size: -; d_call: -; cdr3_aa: CASSPTGTEPTYEQYF; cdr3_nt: TGTGCCAGCTCACCAACCGGGACGGAACCCACCTACGAGCAGTACTTC
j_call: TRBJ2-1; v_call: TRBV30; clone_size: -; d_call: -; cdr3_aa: CAWSVQFRGEQFF; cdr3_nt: TGTGCCTGGAGTGTACAGTTTCGGGGGGAGCAGTTCTTC
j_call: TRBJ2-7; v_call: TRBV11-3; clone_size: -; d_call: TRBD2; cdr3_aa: CASSPTSGGYEQYF; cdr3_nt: TGTGCCAGCAGCCCAACTAGCGGGGGGTACGAGCAGTACTTC
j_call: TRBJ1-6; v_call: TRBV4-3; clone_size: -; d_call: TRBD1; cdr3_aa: CASSQARGQSSPLHF; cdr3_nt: TGCGCCAGCAGCCAAGCCAGGGGGCAGTCTTCACCCCTCCACTTT
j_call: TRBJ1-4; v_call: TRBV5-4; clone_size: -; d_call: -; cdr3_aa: CASSLDSEKLFF; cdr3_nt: TGTGCCAGCAGTCTGGACAGCGAAAAACTGTTTTTT
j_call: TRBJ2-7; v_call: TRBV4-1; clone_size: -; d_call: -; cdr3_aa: CASSQDISYEQYF; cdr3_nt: TGCGCCAGCAGCCAAGATATCTCCTACGAGCAGTACTTC
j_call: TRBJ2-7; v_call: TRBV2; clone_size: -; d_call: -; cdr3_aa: CASSLPQGIAYEQYF; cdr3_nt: TGTGCCAGCAGTCTTCCCCAGGGAATCGCCTACGAGCAGTACTTC
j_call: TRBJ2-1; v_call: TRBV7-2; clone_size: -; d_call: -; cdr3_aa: CASSNPRTVSYNEQFF; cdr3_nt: TGTGCCAGCAGTAACCCCAGGACTGTTTCCTACAATGAGCAGTTCTTC
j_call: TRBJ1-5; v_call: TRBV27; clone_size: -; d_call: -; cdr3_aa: CASSLFYRRGGGVNQPQHF; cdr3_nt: TGTGCCAGCAGTTTATTTTATCGGCGCGGGGGGGGCGTCAATCAGCCCCAGCATTTT
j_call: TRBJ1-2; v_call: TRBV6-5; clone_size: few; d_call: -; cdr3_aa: CASSYSSGTNYGYTF; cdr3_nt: TGTGCCAGCAGTTACTCGTCAGGGACGAACTATGGCTACACCTTC
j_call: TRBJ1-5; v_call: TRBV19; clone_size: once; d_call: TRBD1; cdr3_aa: CASSMLGGGHQPQHF; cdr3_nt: TGTGCCAGTAGTATGCTGGGAGGGGGCCATCAGCCCCAGCATTTT